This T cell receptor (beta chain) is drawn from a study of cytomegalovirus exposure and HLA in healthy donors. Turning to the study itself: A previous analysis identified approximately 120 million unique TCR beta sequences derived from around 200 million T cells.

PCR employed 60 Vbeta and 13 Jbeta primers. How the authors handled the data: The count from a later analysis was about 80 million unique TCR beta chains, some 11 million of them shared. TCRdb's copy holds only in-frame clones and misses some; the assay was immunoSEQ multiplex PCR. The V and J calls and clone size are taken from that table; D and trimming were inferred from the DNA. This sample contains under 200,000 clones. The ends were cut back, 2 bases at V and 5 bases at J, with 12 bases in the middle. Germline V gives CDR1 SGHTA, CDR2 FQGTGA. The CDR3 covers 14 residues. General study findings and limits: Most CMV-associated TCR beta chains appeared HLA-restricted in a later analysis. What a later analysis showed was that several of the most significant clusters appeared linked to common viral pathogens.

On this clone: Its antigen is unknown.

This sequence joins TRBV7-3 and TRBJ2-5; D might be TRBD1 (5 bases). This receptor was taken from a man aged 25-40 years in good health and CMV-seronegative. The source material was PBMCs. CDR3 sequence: CASSLSSGMETQYF. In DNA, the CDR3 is TGTGCCAGCAGCTTATCGTCAGGGATGGAGACCCAGTACTTC.